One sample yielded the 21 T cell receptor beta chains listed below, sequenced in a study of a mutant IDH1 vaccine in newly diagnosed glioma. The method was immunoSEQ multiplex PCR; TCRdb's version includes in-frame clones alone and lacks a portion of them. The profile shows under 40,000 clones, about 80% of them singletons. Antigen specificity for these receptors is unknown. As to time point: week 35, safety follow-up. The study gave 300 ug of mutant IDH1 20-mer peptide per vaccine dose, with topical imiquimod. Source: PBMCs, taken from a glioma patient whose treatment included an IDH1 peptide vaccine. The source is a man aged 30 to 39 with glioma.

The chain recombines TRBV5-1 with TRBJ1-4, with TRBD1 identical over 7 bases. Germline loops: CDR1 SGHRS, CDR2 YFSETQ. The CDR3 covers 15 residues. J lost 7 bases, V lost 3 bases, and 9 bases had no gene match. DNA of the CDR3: TGCGCCAGCAGCTGGACCGGGACAGAAACTGAAAAACTGTTTTTT. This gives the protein CASSWTGTETEKLFF. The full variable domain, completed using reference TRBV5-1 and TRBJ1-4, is KAGVTQTPRYLIKTRGQQVTLSCSPISGHRSVSWYQQTPGQGLQFLFEYFSETQRNKGNFPGRFSGRQFSNSRSEMNVSTLELGDSALYLCASSWTGTETEKLFFGSGTQLSVL.

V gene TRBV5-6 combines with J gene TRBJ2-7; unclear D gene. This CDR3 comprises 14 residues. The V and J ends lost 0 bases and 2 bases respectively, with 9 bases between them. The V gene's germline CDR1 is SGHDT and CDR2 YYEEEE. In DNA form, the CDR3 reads TGTGCCAGCAGCTTGGGACCGCAAACCTACGAGCAGTACTTC. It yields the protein CASSLGPQTYEQYF. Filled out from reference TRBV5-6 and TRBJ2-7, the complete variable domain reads DAGVTQSPTHLIKTRGQQVTLRCSPKSGHDTVSWYQQALGQGPQFIFQYYEEEERQRGNFPDRFSGHQFPNYSSELNVNALLLGDSALYLCASSLGPQTYEQYFGPGTRLTVT.

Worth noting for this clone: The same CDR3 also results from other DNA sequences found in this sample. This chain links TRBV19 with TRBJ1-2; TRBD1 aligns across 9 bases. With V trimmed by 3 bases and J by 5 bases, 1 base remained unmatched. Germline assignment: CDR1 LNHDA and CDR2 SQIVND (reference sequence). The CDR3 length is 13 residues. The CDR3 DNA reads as TGTGCCAGTAGTATTGGGACAGGGTATGGCTACACCTTC. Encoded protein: CASSIGTGYGYTF.

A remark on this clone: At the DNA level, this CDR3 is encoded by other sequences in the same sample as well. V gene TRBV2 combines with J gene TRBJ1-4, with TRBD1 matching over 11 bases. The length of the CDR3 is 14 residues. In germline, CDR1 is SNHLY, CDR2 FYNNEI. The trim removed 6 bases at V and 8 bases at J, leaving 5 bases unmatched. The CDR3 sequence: CASRDRGLGEKLFF. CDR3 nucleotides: TGTGCCAGCAGGGACAGGGGGCTCGGGGAAAAACTGTTTTTT.

CDR3 nucleotides: TGTGCCAGCAGTTACAGTGCCTGGACTAGCTACAATGAGCAGTTCTTC. It is translated as CASSYSAWTSYNEQFF. This chain connects TRBV6-5 to TRBJ2-1, with 7 bases identical to TRBD2. The CDR3 is made up of 16 amino acids. V trimming: 2 bases; J trimming: 3 bases; junction bases outside the gene matches: 7. Looked up from germline, CDR1 is MNHEY and CDR2 is SVGAGI.

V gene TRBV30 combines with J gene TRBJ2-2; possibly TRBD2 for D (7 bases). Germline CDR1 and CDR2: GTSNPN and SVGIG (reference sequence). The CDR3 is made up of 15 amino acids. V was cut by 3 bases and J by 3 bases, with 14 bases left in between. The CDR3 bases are TGTGCCTGGAGAGGGGGGGCGGGGGACACCGGGGAGCTGTTTTTT. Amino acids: CAWRGGAGDTGELFF.

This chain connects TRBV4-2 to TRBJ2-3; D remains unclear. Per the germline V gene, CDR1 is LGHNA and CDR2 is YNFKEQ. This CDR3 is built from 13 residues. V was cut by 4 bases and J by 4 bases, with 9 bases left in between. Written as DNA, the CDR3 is TGTGCCAGCAGCCCTCCTGCGGCAGATACGCAGTATTTT. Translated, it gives CASSPPAADTQYF.

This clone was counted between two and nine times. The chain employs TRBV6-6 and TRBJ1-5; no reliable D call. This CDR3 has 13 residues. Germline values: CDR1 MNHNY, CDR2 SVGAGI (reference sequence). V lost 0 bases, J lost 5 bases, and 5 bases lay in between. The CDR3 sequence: CASSYSPDQPQHF. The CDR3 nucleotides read TGTGCCAGCAGTTACTCCCCCGATCAGCCCCAGCATTTT.

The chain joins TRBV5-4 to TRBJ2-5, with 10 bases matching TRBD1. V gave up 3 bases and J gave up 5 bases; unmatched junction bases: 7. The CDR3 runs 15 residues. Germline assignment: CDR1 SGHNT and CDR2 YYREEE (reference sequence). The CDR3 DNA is TGTGCCAGCAGCTCCGGGACAGGGGTTCGCGAGACCCAGTACTTC. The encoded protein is CASSSGTGVRETQYF.

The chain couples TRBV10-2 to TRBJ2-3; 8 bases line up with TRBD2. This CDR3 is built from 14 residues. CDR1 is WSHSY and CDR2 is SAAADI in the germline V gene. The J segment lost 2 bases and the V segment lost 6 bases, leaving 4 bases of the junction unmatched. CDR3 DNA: TGCGCCAGCAGGGTAGCGGGGATCACAGATACGCAGTATTTT. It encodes CASRVAGITDTQYF.

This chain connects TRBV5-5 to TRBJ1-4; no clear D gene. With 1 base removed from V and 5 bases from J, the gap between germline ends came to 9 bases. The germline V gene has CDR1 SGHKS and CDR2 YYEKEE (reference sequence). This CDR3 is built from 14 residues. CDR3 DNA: TGTGCCAGCAGCTTGTTGGTTACCAATGAAAAACTGTTTTTT. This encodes CASSLLVTNEKLFF.

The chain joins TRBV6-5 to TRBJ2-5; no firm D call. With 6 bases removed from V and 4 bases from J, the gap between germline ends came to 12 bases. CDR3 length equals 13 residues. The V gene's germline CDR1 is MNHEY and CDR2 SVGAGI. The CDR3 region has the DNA TGTGCCAGCAGCCCCAGGTTAACAGAGACCCAGTACTTC. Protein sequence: CASSPRLTETQYF.

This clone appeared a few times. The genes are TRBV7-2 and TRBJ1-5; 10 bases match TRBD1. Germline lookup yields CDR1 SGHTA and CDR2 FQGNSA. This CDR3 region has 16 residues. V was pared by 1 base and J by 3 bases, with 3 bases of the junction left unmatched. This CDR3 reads CASSLGGQGVNQPQHF. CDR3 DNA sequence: TGTGCCAGCAGCTTAGGAGGACAGGGGGTCAATCAGCCCCAGCATTTT.

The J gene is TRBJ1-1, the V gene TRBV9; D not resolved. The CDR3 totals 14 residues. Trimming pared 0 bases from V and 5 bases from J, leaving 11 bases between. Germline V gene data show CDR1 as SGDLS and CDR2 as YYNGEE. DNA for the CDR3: TGTGCCAGCAGCGTAGATAATTACGGGACTGAAGCTTTCTTT. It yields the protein CASSVDNYGTEAFF.

CDR3 coding DNA: TGTGCCTGGATTCTGGCTAGTAGCCCCAGATCGTCCGGCTACACCTTC. It codes for CAWILASSPRSSGYTF. The chain links TRBV30 to TRBJ1-2; no clear D gene. Germline lookup yields CDR1 GTSNPN and CDR2 SVGIG (reference sequence). Trimming took 4 bases from V and 8 from J, leaving 26 bases between them. The CDR3 spans 16 residues.

The DNA of the CDR3 is TGTGCCAGCAGCTTGGCGGGAGGGGGCAGGCCAGATACGCAGTATTTT. It codes for CASSLAGGGRPDTQYF. The chain uses TRBV5-6 and TRBJ2-3; a weak D match, TRBD2 (8 bases). CDR1 SGHDT and CDR2 YYEEEE come from the germline V gene. V was trimmed by 0 bases and J by 4 bases, leaving 15 bases between them. This CDR3 is 16 amino acids long.

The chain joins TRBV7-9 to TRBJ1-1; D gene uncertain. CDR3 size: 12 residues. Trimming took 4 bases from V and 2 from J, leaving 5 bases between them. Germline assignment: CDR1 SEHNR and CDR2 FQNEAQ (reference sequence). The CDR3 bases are TGTGCCAGCAGCTGGGATAACACTGAAGCTTTCTTT. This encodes CASSWDNTEAFF.

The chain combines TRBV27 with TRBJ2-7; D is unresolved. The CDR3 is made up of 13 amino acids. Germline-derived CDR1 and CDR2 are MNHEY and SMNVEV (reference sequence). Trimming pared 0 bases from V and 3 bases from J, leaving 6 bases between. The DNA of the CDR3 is TGTGCCAGCAGTTTATCGTCCTACTACGAGCAGTACTTC. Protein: CASSLSSYYEQYF.

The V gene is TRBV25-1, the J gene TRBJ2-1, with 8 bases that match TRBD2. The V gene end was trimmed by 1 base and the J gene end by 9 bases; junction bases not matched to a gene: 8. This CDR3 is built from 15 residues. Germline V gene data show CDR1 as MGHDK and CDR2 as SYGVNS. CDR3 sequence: CASSESTSGRGEQFF. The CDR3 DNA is TGTGCCAGCAGTGAATCTACTAGCGGTAGGGGTGAGCAGTTCTTC.

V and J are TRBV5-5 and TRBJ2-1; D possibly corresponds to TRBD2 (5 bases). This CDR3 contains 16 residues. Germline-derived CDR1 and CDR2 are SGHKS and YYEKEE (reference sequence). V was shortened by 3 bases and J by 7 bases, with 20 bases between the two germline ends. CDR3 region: CASSSHGIILWNEQFF. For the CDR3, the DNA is TGTGCCAGCAGCTCCCACGGGATCATATTGTGGAATGAGCAGTTCTTC.

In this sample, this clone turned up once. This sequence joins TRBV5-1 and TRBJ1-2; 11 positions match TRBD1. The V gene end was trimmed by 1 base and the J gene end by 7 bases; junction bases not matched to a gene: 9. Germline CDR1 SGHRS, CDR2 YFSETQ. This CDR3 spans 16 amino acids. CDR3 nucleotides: TGCGCCAGCAGCTTGTATCCGGGACAGGGGGTTGGTGGCTACACCTTC. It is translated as CASSLYPGQGVGGYTF.